Below are 17 T cell receptor beta chains sequenced from a single sample in a study of technical replicates of blood from several donors. Clones were sequenced by immunoSEQ multiplex PCR, and TCRdb holds only the in-frame ones, with some missing. This sample has around 70,000 clones, with over 90% found just once. Sequencing input: T cells isolated from PBMCs. All receptors derive from a human donor in good health.

The chain combines TRBV11-2 with TRBJ2-7, with D perhaps TRBD2 (5 bases). This CDR3 contains 13 residues. V lost 5 bases, J lost 4 bases, and 12 bases lay in between. Germline V CDR1 and CDR2: SGHAT, FQNNGV. The CDR3: CASSPRRDYEQYF. For the CDR3, the DNA is TGTGCCAGCAGCCCCAGACGGGATTACGAGCAGTACTTC.

The chain couples TRBV6-5 to TRBJ1-5; TRBD1 matches at 7 bases. Trimming took 5 bases from V and 12 from J; bases not matched to a gene: 7. This CDR3 spans 12 amino acids. Germline V gives CDR1 MNHEY, CDR2 SVGAGI. The CDR3 DNA follows: TGTGCCAGCAGTCGCGACAGGGAACTCCAGCATTTT. It yields the protein CASSRDRELQHF.

V usage is TRBV28 and J usage is TRBJ1-4; D gene ambiguous. The germline V gene has CDR1 MDHEN and CDR2 SYDVKM. The CDR3 covers 15 residues. The V end was cut by 6 bases, the J end by 8 bases, with 19 bases between. This chain's CDR3 is CASSYKPGNAEKLFF. As DNA, the CDR3 is TGTGCCAGCAGCTACAAACCGGGAAATGCGGAAAAACTGTTTTTT.

This sequence joins TRBV14 and TRBJ2-1, with TRBD1 as a possible D gene (5 bases). This CDR3 is built from 15 residues. Trimming took 1 base from V and 3 from J, leaving 10 bases between them. Germline V gene lookup returns CDR1 SGHDN and CDR2 FVKESK. Here the CDR3 DNA reads TGTGCCAGCAGCCAAGGGACCCAGGGCTACAATGAGCAGTTCTTC. Translating it yields CASSQGTQGYNEQFF.

The chain has TRBV5-4 and TRBJ1-2, with D tentatively TRBD1 (5 bases). Per the germline V gene, CDR1 is SGHNT and CDR2 is YYREEE (reference sequence). Trimming left V 4 bases short and J 7 bases short, with 14 bases between. This CDR3 has 13 amino acids. CDR3 sequence: CASSEWGGGGYTF. The CDR3 DNA sequence: TGTGCCAGCAGCGAGTGGGGCGGGGGTGGCTACACCTTC.

The sample holds one count of this clone. J is TRBJ2-7 and V is TRBV28, with 9 bases lining up with TRBD1. Germline V lookup: CDR1 MDHEN, CDR2 SYDVKM. CDR3 length: 15 residues. V lost 5 bases to trimming and J lost 5 bases; unmatched junction nucleotides: 10. CDR3 coding DNA: TGTGCCAGCAGTCCCACCGGGACAGGGTTCCACGAGCAGTACTTC. Protein product: CASSPTGTGFHEQYF.

This chain joins TRBV12-5 and TRBJ1-3; TRBD1 aligns across 7 bases. The germline V gene encodes CDR1 LGHNT and CDR2 FRNRAP. Trimming removed 6 bases from V and 2 bases from J; junction bases left unmatched: 4. The CDR3 covers 14 residues. The CDR3 nucleotides are TGTGCTAGTGGGACGACAGGGACTGGAAACACCATATATTTT. This gives the protein CASGTTGTGNTIYF.

This chain uses TRBV4-1 with TRBJ2-1, with 8 bases lining up with TRBD2. The germline CDR1 and CDR2 sequences are MGHRA and YSYEKL. The V segment lost 1 base and the J segment 7 bases; nucleotides outside the gene matches: 12. CDR3 length: 17 residues. The CDR3 protein is CASSQVTGGPSGNEQFF. CDR3 coding DNA: TGCGCCAGCAGCCAAGTCACGGGGGGGCCTAGTGGGAATGAGCAGTTCTTC.

V and J are TRBV5-1 and TRBJ1-4; 9 bases agree with TRBD1. Per germline, CDR1 SGHRS and CDR2 YFSETQ. The CDR3 extends over 15 amino acids. The V and J ends lost 7 bases and 7 bases, in that order; junction bases with no gene match: 11. The CDR3 DNA is TGCGCCAGCGGAAGACAGGGGGTTTTGGGTGAAAAACTGTTTTTT. Translating gives CASGRQGVLGEKLFF. The variable domain in full, completed from reference TRBV5-1 and TRBJ1-4, reads KAGVTQTPRYLIKTRGQQVTLSCSPISGHRSVSWYQQTPGQGLQFLFEYFSETQRNKGNFPGRFSGRQFSNSRSEMNVSTLELGDSALYLCASGRQGVLGEKLFFGSGTQLSVL.

In this sample, this clone turned up once. The chain carries TRBV4-2 and TRBJ2-7; D remains unclear. CDR1 is LGHNA and CDR2 is YNFKEQ in the germline V gene. There are 13 residues in the CDR3. V was clipped by 5 bases and J by 3 bases, with 11 bases between them. The CDR3 DNA reads as TGTGCCAGCAGCGAGGCACAAGACTACGAGCAGTACTTC. This translates into CASSEAQDYEQYF.

This chain connects TRBV29-1 to TRBJ1-1; D might be TRBD1 (6 bases). The CDR3 covers 15 residues. Germline CDR1 reads SQVTM; CDR2 reads ANQGSEA. V gave up 3 bases and J gave up 0 bases, with 14 bases separating them. The CDR3 DNA is TGCAGCGTTGAGGGGGCCCAGGGGATGAACACTGAAGCTTTCTTT. This gives the protein CSVEGAQGMNTEAFF.

V is TRBV11-2 and J is TRBJ2-1; 10 bases map to TRBD2. Per germline, CDR1 SGHAT and CDR2 FQNNGV. V lost 5 bases, J lost 2 bases, and 6 bases stayed unmatched. The CDR3 is made up of 16 amino acids. Written as DNA, the CDR3 is TGTGCCAGCAGCCAGGTAGCGGGAGGCCCCTACAATGAGCAGTTCTTC. Translating gives CASSQVAGGPYNEQFF. Combining the CDR3 with reference TRBV11-2 and TRBJ2-1 gives the whole variable domain EAGVAQSPRYKIIEKRQSVAFWCNPISGHATLYWYQQILGQGPKLLIQFQNNGVVDDSQLPKDRFSAERLKGVDSTLKIQPAKLEDSAVYLCASSQVAGGPYNEQFFGPGTRLTVL.

The rearrangement links TRBV5-1 to TRBJ1-4, with 10 bases lining up with TRBD1. This CDR3 comprises 14 residues. CDR1 is SGHRS and CDR2 is YFSETQ in the germline V gene. V lost 4 bases and J lost 5; bases outside the gene matches: 2. The CDR3 nucleotides read TGCGCCAGCAGCACGGGACAGGGGAATGAAAAACTGTTTTTT. Amino acids: CASSTGQGNEKLFF.

V gene TRBV11-3 combines with J gene TRBJ1-2, with D perhaps TRBD1 (6 bases). V was pared by 5 bases and J by 2 bases, with 9 bases between. CDR3 length: 13 amino acids. Germline V CDR1 and CDR2: SGHNT, YENEEA. The CDR3: CASSHDRNYGYTF. The CDR3, as DNA: TGTGCCAGCAGCCACGACAGGAACTATGGCTACACCTTC.

The CDR3 loop is CASSSTPSRPTSGESDTQYF. The CDR3 DNA reads as TGCGCCAGCAGCTCTACCCCCTCGAGACCGACTAGCGGAGAGTCAGATACGCAGTATTTT. This chain joins TRBV5-1 and TRBJ2-3; 9 positions match TRBD2. CDR1 is SGHRS and CDR2 is YFSETQ in the germline V gene. The junction had 21 bases not matched to a gene; V was cut back by 3 bases and J by 4 bases. This CDR3 has 20 amino acids.

The chain uses TRBV29-1 and TRBJ2-7; 9 positions match TRBD2. V dropped 4 bases and J dropped 2; count of bases not matched to a gene: 9. Germline values: CDR1 SQVTM, CDR2 ANQGSEA. There are 15 residues in the CDR3. The CDR3 here is CSVVGGGRETYEQYF. CDR3 in DNA: TGCAGCGTTGTAGGGGGCGGGAGGGAAACCTACGAGCAGTACTTC.

The chain carries TRBV25-1 and TRBJ1-1; D possibly corresponds to TRBD1 (6 bases). Trimming removed 5 bases from V and 0 bases from J, with 10 bases in between. Germline CDR1 MGHDK, CDR2 SYGVNS. The CDR3 is made up of 14 amino acids. The CDR3 loop is CASSKGQLNTEAFF. DNA of the CDR3: TGTGCCAGCAGTAAAGGACAGTTGAACACTGAAGCTTTCTTT.